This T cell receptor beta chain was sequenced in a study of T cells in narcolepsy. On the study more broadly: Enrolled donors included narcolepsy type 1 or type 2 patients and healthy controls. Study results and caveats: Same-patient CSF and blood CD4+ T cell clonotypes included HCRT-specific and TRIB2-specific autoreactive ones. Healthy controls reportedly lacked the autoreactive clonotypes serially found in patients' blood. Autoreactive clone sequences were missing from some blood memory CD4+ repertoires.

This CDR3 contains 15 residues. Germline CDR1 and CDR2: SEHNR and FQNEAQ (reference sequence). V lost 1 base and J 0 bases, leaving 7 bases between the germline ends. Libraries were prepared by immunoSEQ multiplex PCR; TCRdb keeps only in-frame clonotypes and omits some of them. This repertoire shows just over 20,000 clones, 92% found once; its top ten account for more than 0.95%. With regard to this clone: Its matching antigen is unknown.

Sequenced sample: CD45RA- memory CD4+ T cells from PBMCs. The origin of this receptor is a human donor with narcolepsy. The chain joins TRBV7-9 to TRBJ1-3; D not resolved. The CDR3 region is CASSLGRSSGNTIYF. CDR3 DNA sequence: TGTGCCAGCAGCTTAGGACGGAGCTCTGGAAACACCATATATTTT.